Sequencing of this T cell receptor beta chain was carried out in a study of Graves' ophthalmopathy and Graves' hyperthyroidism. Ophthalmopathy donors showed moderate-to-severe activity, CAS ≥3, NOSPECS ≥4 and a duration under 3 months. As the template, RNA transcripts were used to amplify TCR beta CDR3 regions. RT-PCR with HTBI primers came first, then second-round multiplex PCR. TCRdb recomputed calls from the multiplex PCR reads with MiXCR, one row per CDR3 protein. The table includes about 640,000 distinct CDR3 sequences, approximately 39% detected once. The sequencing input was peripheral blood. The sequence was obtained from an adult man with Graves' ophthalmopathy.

In DNA form, the CDR3 reads TGTGCCAGCATCAATATGCCGGGCAACCTCATCGGCTACACCTTC. Protein: CASINMPGNLIGYTF. The genes are TRBV7-9 and TRBJ1-2; D remains ambiguous. Germline V gene lookup returns CDR1 SEHNR and CDR2 FQNEAQ (reference sequence). Trimming took off 7 bases at V and 8 bases at J, with 23 bases between the two ends. The CDR3 runs 15 residues.